These 12 T cell receptor beta chains were all obtained from the same sample, sequenced in a study of T cells in Graves' hyperthyroidism and ophthalmopathy. RNA transcripts gave rise to amplified TCR beta CDR3 regions. During a first-round RT-PCR of the TCR CDR3, the HTBI primer set was used. TCRdb used MiXCR to reprocess the multiplex PCR reads, holding one entry per CDR3 protein. The table records 250,000 to 300,000 distinct CDR3 sequences, around 20% of them present only once. The sequenced material came from blood. These receptor sequences come from a man aged 45-60 years with Graves' ophthalmopathy.

Many counts were recorded for this clonotype. The chain couples TRBV28 to TRBJ2-1, with no clear D. This CDR3 comprises 16 residues. Trimming took 8 bases from V and 0 from J, leaving 17 bases between them. CDR1 and CDR2 (germline): MDHEN, SYDVKM. The CDR3 here is CASLAGRASSYNEQFF. Here the CDR3 DNA reads TGTGCCAGCTTAGCCGGTCGCGCCAGCTCCTACAATGAGCAGTTCTTC.

This clonotype was seen repeatedly, ten times or more. V usage is TRBV3-1 and J usage is TRBJ2-7; tentative D call: TRBD1 (6 bases). The CDR3 contains 15 residues. V was pared by 0 bases and J by 3 bases, with 12 bases between. CDR1 LGHDT and CDR2 YNNKEL come from the germline V gene (reference sequence). CDR3 protein: CASSQDSRGIYEQYF. Here the CDR3 DNA reads TGTGCCAGCAGCCAAGATAGCAGGGGAATCTACGAGCAGTACTTC.

Ten or more counts support this clonotype. V and J are TRBV3-1 and TRBJ1-2; TRBD1 matches at 9 bases. The CDR3 totals 15 residues. The germline V gene encodes CDR1 LGHDT and CDR2 YNNKEL (reference sequence). J gave up 5 bases and V 1 base, and 5 bases lay outside the gene matches. CDR3 nucleotide sequence: TGTGCCAGCAGCCAAGCTATACAGGGGGCATATGGCTACACCTTC. Translation gives CASSQAIQGAYGYTF.

The V call is TRBV29-1, the J call TRBJ2-7; possible D gene TRBD2, 5 bases. This CDR3 contains 12 residues. Germline assignment: CDR1 SQVTM and CDR2 ANQGSEA. V was trimmed by 3 bases and J by 9 bases, leaving 15 bases between them. CDR3 amino acids: CSVDARGTGQYF. DNA for the CDR3: TGCAGCGTTGATGCCCGGGGTACGGGGCAGTACTTC.

V usage is TRBV29-1 and J usage is TRBJ1-5; D remains ambiguous. Germline CDR1 SQVTM, CDR2 ANQGSEA. CDR3 length equals 16 residues. Trimming took 4 bases from V and 2 from J, leaving 18 bases between them. CDR3 nucleotides: TGCAGCGTTGTTCCCTTCGGGGTTAGCGGCAATCAGCCCCAGCATTTT. It encodes CSVVPFGVSGNQPQHF. Complete variable domain (other parts from reference TRBV29-1 and TRBJ1-5): SAVISQKPSRDICQRGTSLTIQCQVDSQVTMMFWYRQQPGQSLTLIATANQGSEATYESGFVIDKFPISRPNLTFSTLTVSNMSPEDSSIYLCSVVPFGVSGNQPQHFGDGTRLSIL.

The genes are TRBV28 and TRBJ2-1, with unresolved D. V gave up 5 bases and J gave up 4 bases, with 12 bases separating them. This CDR3 is built from 14 residues. Germline CDR1 reads MDHEN; CDR2 reads SYDVKM. The DNA of the CDR3 is TGTGCCAGCAGTCCCAGGACCGTTTACAATGAGCAGTTCTTC. Translation gives CASSPRTVYNEQFF.

This clonotype has a handful of counts. The rearrangement joins TRBV9 to TRBJ2-3; 14 positions agree with TRBD2. Germline trimming cut 0 bases from V and 0 bases from J; bases unmatched to any gene: 15. This CDR3 is built from 22 residues. The germline V gene encodes CDR1 SGDLS and CDR2 YYNGEE. The CDR3 sequence is CASSVDPGGRTSGRKSTDTQYF. The CDR3 region has the DNA TGTGCCAGCAGCGTAGACCCGGGGGGCCGGACTAGCGGGAGGAAAAGCACAGATACGCAGTATTTT.

This clonotype was counted many times. This chain connects TRBV11-3 to TRBJ2-7; the D is unclear. The CDR3 extends over 15 amino acids. Germline V gene data show CDR1 as SGHNT and CDR2 as YENEEA. Deletions cut 0 bases from V and 3 bases from J, with 12 bases between. The CDR3, as DNA: TGTGCCAGCAGCTTAGATCGATTAGACAACTACGAGCAGTACTTC. Translated, it gives CASSLDRLDNYEQYF.

The table lists this clonotype with a few counts. The chain has TRBV5-8 and TRBJ1-1; D is undetermined. The CDR3 runs to 14 residues. V lost 0 bases, J lost 5 bases, and 11 bases lay in between. From germline, CDR1 is SGHTS and CDR2 YDEGEE. The CDR3 protein is CASSLGPVSTEAFF. For the CDR3, the DNA is TGTGCCAGCAGCTTGGGTCCTGTATCAACTGAAGCTTTCTTT.

In its sample, this clonotype was seen many times. The CDR3 nucleotides are TGTGCCAGCACCCCGTTGGGGGGGCAAGAGACCCAGTACTTC. Its protein product is CASTPLGGQETQYF. This chain connects TRBV27 to TRBJ2-5; 7 bases align to TRBD2. This CDR3 has 14 residues. Germline CDR1 is MNHEY and CDR2 is SMNVEV (reference sequence). Losses at the gene ends were 7 bases for V and 2 bases for J; bases not matched to a gene: 7.

The sample holds many counts of this clonotype. The chain has TRBV11-2 and TRBJ2-1; tentatively, D is TRBD1 (5 bases). Trimming left V 2 bases short and J 0 bases short, with 14 bases between. This CDR3 has 17 residues. Looked up from germline, CDR1 is SGHAT and CDR2 is FQNNGV. The CDR3 sequence: CASSLNPRQSSYNEQFF. The CDR3 DNA is TGTGCCAGCAGCTTAAATCCCCGACAGAGCTCCTACAATGAGCAGTTCTTC.

This sequence joins TRBV2 and TRBJ2-3; TRBD2 matches at 13 bases. The germline CDR1 and CDR2 sequences are SNHLY and FYNNEI. The CDR3 extends over 16 amino acids. The V segment lost 7 bases and the J segment 7 bases; nucleotides outside the gene matches: 11. The CDR3 protein is CASTNQLAGGPNTQYF. CDR3 bases: TGTGCCAGCACCAACCAACTAGCGGGAGGGCCGAATACGCAGTATTTT. The entire variable domain, with the rest obtained from reference TRBV2 and TRBJ2-3, is as follows: EPEVTQTPSHQVTQMGQEVILRCVPISNHLYFYWYRQILGQKVEFLVSFYNNEISEKSEIFDDQFSVERPDGSNFTLKIRSTKLEDSAMYFCASTNQLAGGPNTQYFGPGTRLTVL.